The T cell receptor (beta chain) described here comes from a study of CD8 T cells in ankylosing spondylitis. TCRdb re-analysed the 5' RACE reads in MiXCR, keeping a single row per CDR3 protein. The sample carries 450,000 or so distinct CDR3 sequences, 26% recorded once. This clonotype was detected only a few times. The antigen is undetermined. Germline V gene lookup returns CDR1 MNHEY and CDR2 SMNVEV (reference sequence). Trimming took off 2 bases at V and 1 base at J, with 14 bases between the two ends. This CDR3 has 16 residues. Whole-study results and caveats: There were earlier reports of some motif variants in reactive arthritis synovial fluid and blood. Disease-linked clones were reportedly significantly enriched in matched ankylosing spondylitis synovial fluid. A TCR beta motif made of several highly homologous variants seemed typical of ankylosing spondylitis blood. Disease-linked clones were CD8+ and relatively rare in peripheral blood.

V usage is TRBV27 and J usage is TRBJ1-1; D possibly corresponds to TRBD1 (5 bases). Specimen: blood, either unsorted or a sorted T cell fraction (not recorded which). The TCR was taken from a male donor with ankylosing spondylitis. The CDR3 nucleotides read TGTGCCAGCAGTTTAGGGGGGATGAGGGGGAACACTGAAGCTTTCTTT. Amino acid sequence: CASSLGGMRGNTEAFF.